This T cell receptor (beta chain) was captured in a study of T cells expressing NK-cell markers. The CDR3 runs 13 residues. From germline, CDR1 is MNHNY and CDR2 SVGAGI (reference sequence). As to this clonotype: Its antigen is not identified.

TCRdb reprocessed the 5' RACE reads and stores each CDR3 protein as one record, lacking DNA. In total, the table holds a few hundred thousand distinct CDR3 sequences. Study-wide points: Leadership of the CD3+CD56-NKG2C+ fraction also belonged to these clonotypes in a handful of donors. A handful of donors carried dominant NKG2C+ clonotypes that made up roughly 1.0-7.0% of their CD8+ T cells.

The V call is TRBV6-6, the J call TRBJ2-1; TCRdb's D gene call, TRBD2, goes unchecked for lack of DNA. The origin of this receptor is a man aged 18 to 69 in good health. The sequenced sample was blood T cells: a sorted CD56 or NKG2C T cell subset, CD4+ or CD8+ T cells, or bulk PBMC T cells (not recorded which). CDR3 amino acids: CASIGGGKDEQFF.